This is a list of T cell receptor beta chains from one sample in a study of OX40 agonist ivuxolimab in advanced cancers. Assay used: immunoSEQ multiplex PCR; TCRdb lists only in-frame clones, some missing. The table shows fewer than 30,000 clones, with roughly 86% occurring only once. The material was CD4+ or CD8+ T cells sorted from blood, obtained in a trial of the OX40 agonist ivuxolimab. The receptor set was obtained from an adult with an advanced solid tumor such as melanoma, head and neck, liver or kidney cancer. Both conserved end residues are part of each CDR3. Fields, in order: CDR3 length, D gene, J gene, V gene, clone size, CDR3 protein, CDR3 DNA. A D gene is named only where the DNA matches it firmly. Clone size is stated in some rows and not others, as once, few, many or a class when expanded.

length: 21
D: TRBD1
J: TRBJ2-3
V: TRBV4-2
size: .
CDR3: CASSQGVSTGGDIRLADTQYF
DNA: TGTGCCAGCAGCCAGGGAGTTTCGACAGGGGGAGATATTCGACTAGCCGATACGCAGTATTTT

length: 19
D: TRBD1
J: TRBJ2-4
V: TRBV2
size: .
CDR3: CASSEPQGFRDLAKNIQYF
DNA: TGTGCCAGCAGTGAACCACAGGGGTTTCGGGATCTGGCCAAAAACATTCAGTACTTC

length: 15
D: TRBD1
J: TRBJ1-2
V: TRBV6-1
size: .
CDR3: CASSVGRGPNYGYTF
DNA: TGTGCCAGCAGCGTGGGGAGGGGGCCTAACTATGGCTACACCTTC

length: 15
D: TRBD1
J: TRBJ2-4
V: TRBV10-3
size: .
CDR3: CAISESPGQGYIQYF
DNA: TGTGCCATCAGTGAGTCCCCGGGACAGGGGTACATTCAGTACTTC

length: 18
D: TRBD2
J: TRBJ2-7
V: TRBV28
size: .
CDR3: CASGIPGLAGESSYEQYF
DNA: TGTGCCAGCGGAATTCCGGGACTAGCGGGGGAAAGCTCCTACGAGCAGTACTTC

length: 15
D: .
J: TRBJ2-7
V: TRBV7-8
size: few
CDR3: CASSLGGPNSYEQYF
DNA: TGTGCCAGCAGCTTAGGGGGGCCGAACTCCTACGAGCAGTACTTC

length: 13
D: .
J: TRBJ1-2
V: TRBV28
size: .
CDR3: CASSLEVGYGYTF
DNA: TGTGCCAGCAGTTTAGAGGTGGGGTATGGCTACACCTTC

length: 17
D: TRBD2
J: TRBJ2-3
V: TRBV15
size: once
CDR3: CATSRADGRESTDTQYF
DNA: TGTGCCACCAGCAGGGCCGACGGGAGGGAGAGCACAGATACGCAGTATTTT

length: 18
D: .
J: TRBJ2-6
V: TRBV21-1
size: .
CDR3: CASIKGDKRRSGANVLTF
DNA: TGTGCCAGCATTAAGGGGGACAAGCGACGATCTGGGGCCAACGTCCTGACTTTC

length: 11
D: .
J: TRBJ2-2
V: TRBV4-1
size: .
CDR3: CASSRSGELFF
DNA: TGCGCCAGCAGCCGCTCCGGGGAGCTGTTTTTT

length: 15
D: TRBD1
J: TRBJ2-1
V: TRBV10-3
size: .
CDR3: CAISEFWTGDNEQFF
DNA: TGTGCCATCAGTGAATTCTGGACAGGGGACAATGAGCAGTTCTTC

length: 17
D: TRBD1
J: TRBJ2-1
V: TRBV4-2
size: .
CDR3: CASSQDRQGGFYNEQFF
DNA: TGTGCCAGCAGCCAAGATCGACAGGGGGGCTTCTACAATGAGCAGTTCTTC

length: 12
D: .
J: TRBJ2-7
V: TRBV27
size: .
CDR3: CATRRGLYEQYF
DNA: TGTGCCACCCGGAGGGGGCTCTACGAGCAGTACTTC

length: 16
D: TRBD2
J: TRBJ2-7
V: TRBV28
size: few
CDR3: CASSLSTVAGYYEQYF
DNA: TGTGCCAGCAGTTTATCCACGGTAGCGGGCTACTACGAGCAGTACTTC

length: 15
D: .
J: TRBJ2-7
V: TRBV6-5
size: .
CDR3: CASTSLGAASYEQYF
DNA: TGTGCCAGCACCTCTCTGGGTGCAGCCTCCTACGAGCAGTACTTC

length: 15
D: .
J: TRBJ2-7
V: TRBV6-5
size: .
CDR3: CASSYSSGGTYEQYF
DNA: TGTGCCAGCAGTTACTCTAGCGGTGGGACCTACGAGCAGTACTTC

length: 14
D: .
J: TRBJ2-5
V: TRBV9
size: .
CDR3: CASSVYGGEETQYF
DNA: TGTGCCAGCAGCGTATATGGGGGAGAAGAGACCCAGTACTTC

length: 15
D: .
J: TRBJ2-7
V: TRBV27
size: .
CDR3: CASSLQGSFFYEQYF
DNA: TGTGCCAGCAGTTTACAGGGTTCGTTTTTCTACGAGCAGTACTTC

length: 12
D: .
J: TRBJ1-1
V: TRBV29-1
size: .
CDR3: CSYNTLAPEAFF
DNA: TGCAGCTATAATACCCTCGCCCCTGAAGCTTTCTTT

length: 17
D: TRBD2
J: TRBJ2-3
V: TRBV5-6
size: .
CDR3: CASSLVQGPGGRDTQYF
DNA: TGTGCCAGCAGCTTGGTTCAGGGTCCGGGGGGAAGAGATACGCAGTATTTT

length: 11
D: .
J: TRBJ1-2
V: TRBV29-1
size: .
CDR3: CSVPRGKGYTF
DNA: TGCAGCGTACCAAGGGGGAAAGGCTACACCTTC

length: 16
D: TRBD1
J: TRBJ2-7
V: TRBV28
size: .
CDR3: CASSLAAGTGGYEQYF
DNA: TGTGCCAGCAGTTTGGCAGCCGGGACAGGGGGCTACGAGCAGTACTTC